What follows are 22 T cell receptor beta chains derived from one specimen sequenced in a study of OX40 agonist ivuxolimab in advanced cancers. Data came from immunoSEQ multiplex PCR; TCRdb stores just in-frame clones and leaves some out. The profile shows about 50,000 clones, roughly 91% of them singletons. The source material was CD4+ or CD8+ T cells sorted from blood, sampled in a trial of the OX40 agonist ivuxolimab. The receptors originated from an adult with an advanced solid tumor such as melanoma, head and neck, liver or kidney cancer.

Written as DNA, the CDR3 is TGCGCCAGCAGCCAAGCCGGGACAGGGGGGATGACCGGGGAGCTGTTTTTT. Translating it yields CASSQAGTGGMTGELFF. V and J are TRBV4-1 and TRBJ2-2, with 11 bases matching TRBD1. The CDR3 sequence is 17 residues long. The V gene's germline CDR1 is MGHRA and CDR2 YSYEKL. J was trimmed by 5 bases and V by 1 base; bases with no gene match: 6.

The rearrangement uses TRBV19 and TRBJ1-1; the match to TRBD1 covers 7 bases. CDR3 length: 13 residues. After removal of 5 bases from V and 5 bases from J, the junction contained 5 bases not matched to a gene. The V gene's germline CDR1 is LNHDA and CDR2 SQIVND (reference sequence). CDR3 nucleotides: TGTGCCAGTAGTGAGGCAGGGGGTACTGAAGCTTTCTTT. This encodes CASSEAGGTEAFF. Full variable domain (missing parts from reference TRBV19 and TRBJ1-1): DGGITQSPKYLFRKEGQNVTLSCEQNLNHDAMYWYRQDPGQGLRLIYYSQIVNDFQKGDIAEGYSVSREKKESFPLTVTSAQKNPTAFYLCASSEAGGTEAFFGQGTRLTVV.

The CDR3 DNA reads TGTGCCAGCAGTTTCGCAGGGGGGCCGGGACAGCCCCAGCATTTT. Residues: CASSFAGGPGQPQHF. J is TRBJ1-5 and V is TRBV28, with 7 bases fitting TRBD1. Unmatched junction bases numbered 9, after V lost 3 bases and J lost 7 bases. Germline V CDR1 and CDR2: MDHEN, SYDVKM. The CDR3 totals 15 residues.

The chain uses TRBV29-1 and TRBJ2-2, with 7 nucleotides matching TRBD1. CDR3 length equals 16 residues. Germline V gives CDR1 SQVTM, CDR2 ANQGSEA. The V and J ends lost 4 bases and 3 bases, in that order; junction bases with no gene match: 11. The CDR3 DNA follows: TGCAGCGTTGGGGGATTGACAGGGATTGACACCGGGGAGCTGTTTTTT. Translation: CSVGGLTGIDTGELFF.

This chain links TRBV4-3 with TRBJ1-6; D remains ambiguous. Trimming cost V 0 bases and J 9 bases, with 6 bases left between them. The length of the CDR3 is 13 residues. Germline loops: CDR1 LGHNA, CDR2 YSLEER. This CDR3 is CASSQDESSPLHF. DNA for the CDR3: TGCGCCAGCAGCCAAGATGAATCTTCACCCCTCCACTTT.

This sequence joins TRBV6-1 and TRBJ2-5; TRBD1 matches 7 bases. CDR3 size: 13 residues. The germline gives CDR1 MNHNS, CDR2 SASEGT. V lost 7 bases, J lost 5 bases, and 7 bases stayed unmatched. The CDR3 DNA is TGTGCCAGCAAACAGGGGCTGGGGGAGACCCAGTACTTC. Translated: CASKQGLGETQYF.

CDR3 region: CAWSGGRDQPQHF. CDR3 coding DNA: TGTGCCTGGAGTGGAGGGAGGGATCAGCCCCAGCATTTT. The V gene is TRBV30, the J gene TRBJ1-5; unclear D gene. This CDR3 has 13 residues. Germline CDR1 and CDR2: GTSNPN and SVGIG (reference sequence). With 1 base removed from V and 5 bases from J, the gap between germline ends came to 9 bases.

J is TRBJ2-3 and V is TRBV15; D gene unclear. Trimming took 6 bases from V and 3 from J, leaving 16 bases between them. The CDR3 totals 15 residues. Germline CDR1 reads LNHNV; CDR2 reads YYDKDF (reference sequence). The CDR3 sequence: CATSKAVYETDTQYF. As DNA, the CDR3 is TGTGCCACCAGTAAGGCGGTTTACGAAACAGATACGCAGTATTTT.

This chain joins TRBV6-1 and TRBJ2-7; no clear D gene. Germline V gives CDR1 MNHNS, CDR2 SASEGT. V shed 7 bases and J shed 5 bases, with 18 bases lying between them. The CDR3 spans 14 residues. As DNA, the CDR3 is TGTGCCAGCATTAGGAGCGTGGAGAGCCACGAGCAGTACTTC. As protein: CASIRSVESHEQYF.

The chain joins TRBV5-4 to TRBJ2-3, with 7 nucleotides matching TRBD2. Germline CDR1 reads SGHNT; CDR2 reads YYREEE (reference sequence). Trimming removed 4 bases from V and 5 bases from J; junction bases left unmatched: 16. The CDR3 runs to 17 residues. CDR3 DNA: TGTGCCAGCAGCCGACGGTTGGCGGGAGATTTGGGAGATACGCAGTATTTT. It is translated as CASSRRLAGDLGDTQYF.

This sequence joins TRBV7-3 and TRBJ1-2; possible D gene TRBD1, 5 bases. Germline assignment: CDR1 SGHTA and CDR2 FQGTGA. The CDR3 has 14 amino acids. V lost 0 bases, J lost 8 bases, and 13 bases lay in between. CDR3: CASSLTVMGDGYTF. DNA for the CDR3: TGTGCCAGCAGCTTAACAGTCATGGGGGACGGCTACACCTTC.

The chain combines TRBV4-1 with TRBJ2-7; possible D gene TRBD2, 5 bases. V lost 1 base, J lost 5 bases, and 9 bases lay in between. This CDR3 contains 13 residues. Germline assignment: CDR1 MGHRA and CDR2 YSYEKL. This CDR3 is CASSQVPGNEQYF. As DNA, the CDR3 is TGCGCCAGCAGCCAAGTCCCGGGGAACGAGCAGTACTTC.

This chain joins TRBV2 and TRBJ2-7; 11 positions agree with TRBD1. The CDR3 totals 14 residues. The V gene's germline CDR1 is SNHLY and CDR2 FYNNEI. V lost 7 bases and J lost 4; bases outside the gene matches: 6. The CDR3 loop is CASMPDRGPYEQYF. DNA for the CDR3: TGTGCCAGCATGCCGGACAGGGGGCCATACGAGCAGTACTTC.

The chain links TRBV7-2 to TRBJ2-3; unclear D gene. Trimming removed 5 bases from V and 4 bases from J, with 16 bases in between. This CDR3 is 15 amino acids long. Germline-derived CDR1 and CDR2 are SGHTA and FQGNSA. The CDR3: CASSLVWAAPDTQYF. The CDR3 DNA follows: TGTGCCAGCAGCCTAGTATGGGCCGCACCAGATACGCAGTATTTT.

The CDR3 spells CASSENVRVEQNIQYF. As DNA, the CDR3 is TGTGCCAGCAGTGAAAATGTCAGGGTAGAGCAAAACATTCAGTACTTC. The V gene is TRBV6-4, the J gene TRBJ2-4; the D gene is possibly TRBD1 (5 bases). Germline CDR1 reads MRHNA; CDR2 reads SNTAGT. Trimming took off 3 bases at V and 5 bases at J, with 17 bases between the two ends. This CDR3 is 16 amino acids long.

The chain is built from TRBV28 and TRBJ1-2, with unresolved D. The germline CDR1 and CDR2 sequences are MDHEN and SYDVKM. The V end lost 5 bases, the J end lost 1 base, and 14 bases lay between the germline ends. CDR3 size: 15 residues. The chain's CDR3 is CASSLEAPVNYGYTF. CDR3 nucleotide sequence: TGTGCCAGCAGTCTAGAGGCCCCCGTTAACTATGGCTACACCTTC.

This chain links TRBV10-3 with TRBJ1-5; D ambiguous. Germline lookup yields CDR1 ENHRY and CDR2 SYGVKD. The length of the CDR3 is 14 residues. V was cut by 6 bases and J by 0 bases, with 9 bases left in between. The chain's CDR3 is CAISGEASNQPQHF. The CDR3 DNA reads TGTGCCATCAGCGGGGAGGCTAGCAATCAGCCCCAGCATTTT.

V and J are TRBV28 and TRBJ1-2, with D possibly TRBD1 on 5 matching bases. V lost 6 bases and J 4 bases, leaving 15 bases between the germline ends. This CDR3 is 14 amino acids long. CDR1 and CDR2 (germline): MDHEN, SYDVKM. In DNA form, the CDR3 reads TGTGCCAGCAGATACGGGACGGCCCCCTATGGCTACACCTTC. It encodes CASRYGTAPYGYTF.

In this sample, this clone turned up once. The J gene is TRBJ1-6, the V gene TRBV19; 7 nucleotides match TRBD1. The length of the CDR3 is 16 residues. J gave up 5 bases and V 3 bases, and 7 bases lay outside the gene matches. Germline CDR1 LNHDA, CDR2 SQIVND (reference sequence). DNA for the CDR3: TGTGCCAGTAGTATTCAAACCGGGACAGATAATTCACCCCTCCACTTT. This codes for CASSIQTGTDNSPLHF.

The rearrangement joins TRBV5-4 to TRBJ2-3; D might be TRBD1 or TRBD2, each matching 5 bases. V shed 0 bases and J shed 2 bases, with 16 bases lying between them. The CDR3 runs to 17 residues. The germline V gene has CDR1 SGHNT and CDR2 YYREEE (reference sequence). The CDR3 coding sequence is TGTGCCAGCAGCTTGGGTGGGGGAATCTCTTTCACAGATACGCAGTATTTT. Translation gives CASSLGGGISFTDTQYF.

This rearrangement joins TRBV6-5 to TRBJ2-7, with a tentative D call TRBD2 (5 bases). The CDR3 has 14 amino acids. Trimming left V 6 bases short and J 6 bases short, with 18 bases between. Germline CDR1 MNHEY, CDR2 SVGAGI. CDR3 loop: CASSPRGLAGEQYF. The CDR3, as DNA: TGTGCCAGCAGCCCCCGGGGTTTGGCAGGCGAGCAGTACTTC.

This chain links TRBV5-1 with TRBJ2-7; D is undetermined. V was shortened by 5 bases and J by 2 bases, with 11 bases between the two germline ends. CDR1 SGHRS and CDR2 YFSETQ come from the germline V gene. The CDR3 consists of 13 residues. The CDR3 is CASSPGSAYEQYF. In DNA, the CDR3 is TGCGCCAGCAGTCCGGGTTCCGCCTACGAGCAGTACTTC.